A selection of T cell receptor beta chains follows, all from one sample in a study of sequential checkpoint blockade in melanoma. Sequencing was performed with immunoSEQ multiplex PCR; in TCRdb, only in-frame clones are kept and a portion is missing. The sample holds over 30,000 clones, approximately 85% seen once. The sequences come from CD8+ T cells sorted from blood (inferred from file names), collected from a patient given nivolumab and ipilimumab in sequence. These receptor sequences come from a human donor with melanoma. CDR3s include the opening cysteine and the closing phenylalanine or tryptophan. D genes are given only for firm matches. Only some rows state a clone size, as once, few, many or a class for expanded clones.

abundance	j_gene	d_gene	v_gene	CDR3nt	CDR3aa
.	TRBJ1-1	.	TRBV20-1	TGCAGTGCAGAGCTTTTACGAGCTTTCTTT	CSAELLRAFF
.	TRBJ2-7	.	TRBV27	TGTGCCAGCAGTTTAGCGGGACGGAGAAACCCCTCCTACGAGCAGTACTTC	CASSLAGRRNPSYEQYF
.	TRBJ2-1	.	TRBV6-4	TGTGCCAGCAGTGTAGGGGCAGGGGGGGAGCAGTTCTTC	CASSVGAGGEQFF
.	TRBJ1-1	TRBD1	TRBV13	TGTGCCAGCAGCTTAGTAGGGGGCATGGTCACTGAAGCTTTCTTT	CASSLVGGMVTEAFF
.	TRBJ2-7	TRBD2	TRBV19	TGTGCCAGTAGTATTCCGGGACTAGCGGGAACTTACGAGCAGTACTTC	CASSIPGLAGTYEQYF
.	TRBJ2-7	.	TRBV6-5	TGTGCCAGCAGTACCGCGTCCTACGAGCAGTACTTC	CASSTASYEQYF
.	TRBJ2-5	TRBD2	TRBV28	TGTGCCAGCAGTTTCACACGGGAGGGAGAGACCCAGTACTTC	CASSFTREGETQYF
.	TRBJ2-1	.	TRBV27	TGTGCCAGCAGTCTTAGCGGCGATGAGCAGTTCTTC	CASSLSGDEQFF
.	TRBJ2-7	.	TRBV27	TGTGCCAGCAGTTTATACCAGGGGCCGGGGGAGCAGTACTTC	CASSLYQGPGEQYF
once	TRBJ2-7	TRBD2	TRBV28	TGTGCCAGCAGTCCCGAGCGGGGATCCTACGAGCAGTACTTC	CASSPERGSYEQYF
.	TRBJ2-5	TRBD2	TRBV15	TGTGCCACCAGCAGGGGACTAGCGGGGGAAGAGACCCAGTACTTC	CATSRGLAGEETQYF
.	TRBJ1-1	.	TRBV6-1	TGTGCCAGCAGTGTCCCTTTGGGACAGAACACTGAAGCTTTCTTT	CASSVPLGQNTEAFF
.	TRBJ2-7	TRBD2	TRBV5-6	TGTGCCAGCAGCGCGCCGACTAGCGGGGTCTACGAGCAGTACTTC	CASSAPTSGVYEQYF
.	TRBJ1-1	TRBD1	TRBV18	TGTGCCAGCTCCCGAGAGGGGGCGGGCACTGAAGCTTTCTTT	CASSREGAGTEAFF
few	TRBJ1-2	.	TRBV23-1	TGCGCCAGCAGTCAGGCGGAGGGGCTAAATGGCTACACCTTC	CASSQAEGLNGYTF
.	TRBJ2-7	TRBD1	TRBV7-9	TGTGCCAGCAGCTTACAGGGGGCGCAACTGACCGAGCAGTACTTC	CASSLQGAQLTEQYF
.	TRBJ2-1	.	TRBV28	TGTGCCAGCAGTTTCCGCGGGGATCGGGAAAACGTAAAAGATGAGCAGTTCTTC	CASSFRGDRENVKDEQFF
once	TRBJ2-1	.	TRBV5-1	TGCGCCAGCAGCTTGCCAGGAAACGAGCAGTTCTTC	CASSLPGNEQFF
.	TRBJ2-1	.	TRBV5-1	TGCGCCAGCAGCCCCACAGGCAGTACCAATGAGCAGTTCTTC	CASSPTGSTNEQFF